One and the same sample provided the 5 T cell receptor beta chains below, sequenced in a study of blood T cell repertoires in COVID-19. Method: immunoSEQ multiplex PCR; TCRdb's copy keeps in-frame clones and lacks some. The data show about 210,000 clones, 70% to 85% seen once. The sample comprised peripheral blood. The receptors originated from a man aged 50-60 years with active or convalescent COVID-19.

This chain uses TRBV5-1 with TRBJ2-7; TRBD1 agrees at 7 bases. The V segment lost 0 bases and the J segment 4 bases; nucleotides outside the gene matches: 4. Germline V gene sequence: CDR1 SGHRS, CDR2 YFSETQ. The CDR3 length is 14 residues. The CDR3 nucleotides read TGCGCCAGCAGCTTGGAGGCAGGGGGATACGAGCAGTACTTC. Translation: CASSLEAGGYEQYF.

V usage is TRBV24-1 and J usage is TRBJ2-1, with a possible D match to TRBD1 (6 bases). The V gene lost 2 bases and the J gene lost 1 base, with 11 bases spanning the gap. The CDR3 length is 16 residues. Germline V gives CDR1 KGHDR, CDR2 SFDVKD. The DNA of the CDR3 is TGTGCCACCAGTGATTACAGGGTTGGATCCTACAATGAGCAGTTCTTC. Residues: CATSDYRVGSYNEQFF.

This chain links TRBV7-6 with TRBJ2-1, with D perhaps matching TRBD2 (5 bases). The CDR3 contains 14 residues. The germline V gene encodes CDR1 SGHVS and CDR2 FNYEAQ. Trimming cost V 0 bases and J 8 bases, with 11 bases left between them. The CDR3 DNA reads TGTGCCAGCAGCTTAGCTGGGATAGCGCATGAGCAGTTCTTC. Amino acids: CASSLAGIAHEQFF.

The rearrangement uses TRBV2 and TRBJ1-5; 7 nucleotides agree with TRBD1. Unmatched junction bases numbered 9, after V lost 4 bases and J lost 0 bases. The CDR3 has 17 amino acids. Germline CDR1 and CDR2: SNHLY and FYNNEI. The CDR3 nucleotides are TGTGCCAGCAGTGTTGGCTTGGCAGGGGGTAGCAATCAGCCCCAGCATTTT. This gives the protein CASSVGLAGGSNQPQHF.

CDR3 bases: TGCGCCAGCACCCCGGGGAGGGGACACCCGCAAGACGAGCAGTACTTC. Residues: CASTPGRGHPQDEQYF. This chain uses TRBV5-1 with TRBJ2-7; possible D gene TRBD2, 7 bases. Germline V gives CDR1 SGHRS, CDR2 YFSETQ. The V end lost 6 bases, the J end lost 5 bases, and 24 bases lay between the germline ends. The CDR3 is made up of 16 amino acids. The whole variable domain, filled in from reference TRBV5-1 and TRBJ2-7, reads KAGVTQTPRYLIKTRGQQVTLSCSPISGHRSVSWYQQTPGQGLQFLFEYFSETQRNKGNFPGRFSGRQFSNSRSEMNVSTLELGDSALYLCASTPGRGHPQDEQYFGPGTRLTVT.